The sequence of this TCR beta chain was determined in a study of cytomegalovirus exposure and HLA in healthy donors. Whole-study results and caveats: In vitro confirmation showed a few CMV-associated chains to be CMV antigen specific. After further analysis at a later stage, some 15,000 TCR beta sequences were associated with HLA alleles at 0.05 false discovery rate.

This clone was seen a few times. Antigen unknown. Germline CDR1 and CDR2: LNHDA and SQIVND (reference sequence). The CDR3 is made up of 15 amino acids. With 3 bases removed from V and 0 bases from J, the gap between germline ends came to 12 bases. With 60 Vbeta and 13 Jbeta primers, the PCR was carried out. Method: immunoSEQ multiplex PCR; TCRdb's copy keeps in-frame clones and lacks some. This table holds around 110,000 clones, around 64% found once. This clonotype originated in a woman in her twenties or thirties in good health and CMV-seronegative. The sample comprised PBMCs. This chain connects TRBV19 to TRBJ2-7; D remains ambiguous. Written as DNA, the CDR3 is TGTGCCAGTAGTATCGGTAGCTCTAGCTCCTACGAGCAGTACTTC. Translating gives CASSIGSSSSYEQYF.